This T cell receptor beta chain was observed in a study of cytomegalovirus exposure and HLA in healthy donors. On the study more broadly: The same platform was used for the 120 or so validation repertoires as for the approximately 730 first-cohort repertoires, as reported in a later analysis.

The CDR3 spans 12 residues. V shed 3 bases and J 10 bases; nucleotides not matched to a gene: 4. CDR1 and CDR2 from the germline V gene are SGHKS and YYEKEE (reference sequence). Study outcomes and limitations: The study labeled around 160 TCR beta chains cytomegalovirus-associated.

Sequenced by immunoSEQ multiplex PCR; TCRdb stores in-frame clones only, minus some. Of some 170,000 clones listed, approximately 89% were seen once; the top ten hold 2% to 3%. While the first cohort had 650 to 850 subjects, the donors belonged to the separate validation cohort of roughly 130 subjects. This clone was seen at least ten times. What it recognizes is unknown. The V call is TRBV5-5, the J call TRBJ2-1; 7 bases map to TRBD1. This TCR was sampled from a man between 18 and 35 years old in good health and CMV-seropositive. The sample consisted of PBMCs. The CDR3 reads CASSYTGEEQFF. CDR3 DNA: TGTGCCAGCAGCTACACAGGGGAGGAGCAGTTCTTC.